The rows below give T cell receptor beta chains drawn from one sample of a study of cytomegalovirus exposure and HLA in healthy donors. Assay: immunoSEQ multiplex PCR; the TCRdb copy retains only in-frame clones and omits some. The repertoire holds under 200,000 clones, roughly 73% seen once, with roughly 7.1% in the top ten. Sequencing was performed on PBMCs. The receptor set was obtained from a middle-aged woman in good health and CMV-seropositive. The CDR3 runs from the conserved cysteine through the conserved F or W. D genes are given only for firm matches. Size is stated for part of the rows, as once, few or many counts, or as a class when the clone is expanded.

TRBJ1-4,NA,NA,15,TRBV4-1,TGCGCCAGCAGCCAAGATACGGGGGAGTGGGAAAAACTGTTTTTT,CASSQDTGEWEKLFF
TRBJ1-3,NA,TRBD1,16,TRBV6-1,TGTGCCAGCAGTGAAGCGACGACAGGGAACGGAAACACCATATATTTT,CASSEATTGNGNTIYF
TRBJ2-5,NA,NA,14,TRBV28,TGTGCCAGCAGTTTAAAGTTTGATGGCGAGACCCAGTACTTC,CASSLKFDGETQYF
TRBJ1-5,NA,NA,18,TRBV28,TGTGCCAGCAGCCTGACAGGCGTTTTGGGTGGAAGCAATCAGCCCCAGCATTTT,CASSLTGVLGGSNQPQHF
TRBJ1-1,NA,NA,16,TRBV15,TGTACCACCAGCAGAGATTCAGTTACCATGAACACTGAAGCTTTCTTT,CTTSRDSVTMNTEAFF
TRBJ2-1,NA,TRBD2,15,TRBV7-6,TGTGCCAGCAGCCTTAGCGGGAGGGCGTACAATGAGCAGTTCTTC,CASSLSGRAYNEQFF
TRBJ1-1,NA,NA,16,TRBV19,TGTGCCAGCCTAGGGCAGGGGCTACGAATGAACACTGAAGCTTTCTTT,CASLGQGLRMNTEAFF
TRBJ2-7,NA,NA,17,TRBV29-1,TGCAGCGTCCTAAGGCTAAAAAGAGCAGGGTCATTCTACGAGCAGTACTTC,CSVLRLKRAGSFYEQYF
TRBJ1-3,NA,TRBD1,19,TRBV28,TGTGCCAGCAGTTTCGGGCCGGGACAGGGGCCTTTCTCTGGAAACACCATATATTTT,CASSFGPGQGPFSGNTIYF
TRBJ1-5,NA,NA,13,TRBV5-4,TGTGCCAGCAGCTCAGGACAAAGCCAGCCCCAGCATTTT,CASSSGQSQPQHF
TRBJ2-5,NA,NA,16,TRBV13,TGTGCCAGCAGCTTAAGCGGACAGATGTACCAAGAGACCCAGTACTTC,CASSLSGQMYQETQYF
TRBJ1-5,NA,NA,16,TRBV30,TGTGCCTGGAGTGCGCAGGGAAGATTAAGCAATCAGCCCCAGCATTTT,CAWSAQGRLSNQPQHF
TRBJ2-3,NA,NA,16,TRBV7-3,TGTGCCAGCAGCTTAACGGAGGGTTTGAGCACAGATACGCAGTATTTT,CASSLTEGLSTDTQYF
TRBJ2-1,few,NA,16,TRBV9,TGTGCCAGCAGCGTCCACTCCAGGGGAATATACAATGAGCAGTTCTTC,CASSVHSRGIYNEQFF